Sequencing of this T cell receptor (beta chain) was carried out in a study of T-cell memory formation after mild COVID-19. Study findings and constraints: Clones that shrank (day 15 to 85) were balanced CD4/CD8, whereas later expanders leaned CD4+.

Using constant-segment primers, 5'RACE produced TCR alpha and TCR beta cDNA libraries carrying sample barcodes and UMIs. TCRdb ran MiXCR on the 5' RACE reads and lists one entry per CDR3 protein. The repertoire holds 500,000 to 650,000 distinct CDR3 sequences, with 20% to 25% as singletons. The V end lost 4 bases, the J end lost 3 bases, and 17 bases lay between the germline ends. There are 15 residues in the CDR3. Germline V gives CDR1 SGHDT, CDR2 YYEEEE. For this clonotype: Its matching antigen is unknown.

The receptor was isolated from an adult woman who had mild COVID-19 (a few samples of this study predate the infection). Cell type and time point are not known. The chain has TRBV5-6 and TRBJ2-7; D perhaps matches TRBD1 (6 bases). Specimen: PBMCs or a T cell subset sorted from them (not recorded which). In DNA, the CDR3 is TGTGCCAGCAGCAGGGGGACACTCAACCGCTACGAGCAGTACTTC. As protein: CASSRGTLNRYEQYF.